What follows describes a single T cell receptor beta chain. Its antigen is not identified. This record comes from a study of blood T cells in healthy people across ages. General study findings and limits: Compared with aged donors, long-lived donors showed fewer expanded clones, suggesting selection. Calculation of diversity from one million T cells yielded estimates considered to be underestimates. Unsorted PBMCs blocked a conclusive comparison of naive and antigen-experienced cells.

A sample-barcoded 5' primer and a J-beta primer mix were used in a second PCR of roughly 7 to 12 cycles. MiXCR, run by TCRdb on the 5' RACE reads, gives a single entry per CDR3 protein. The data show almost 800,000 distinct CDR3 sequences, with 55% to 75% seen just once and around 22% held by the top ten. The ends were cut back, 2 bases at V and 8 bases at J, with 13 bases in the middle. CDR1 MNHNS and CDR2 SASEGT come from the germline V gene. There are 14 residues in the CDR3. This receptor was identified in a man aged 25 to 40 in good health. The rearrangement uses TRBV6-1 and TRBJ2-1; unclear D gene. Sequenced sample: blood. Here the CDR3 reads CASSEQWATDEQFF. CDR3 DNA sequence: TGTGCCAGCAGTGAACAGTGGGCTACGGATGAGCAGTTCTTC.